This T cell receptor (beta chain) emerged from a study of identical twins (dated by TCRdb to 2016 to 2018). Turning to the overall study: To test whether fetal clonotypes persist, the study used deep sequencing on TCR alpha and beta repertoires from monozygotic twins, unrelated adults of various ages, and cord blood. To rule out contamination, the twin experiments were replicated at different times with different library preparation protocols.

From the cysteine up to the phenylalanine, the CDR3 has a length of 14 residues. Only CDR3 DNA is held: 42 bases, read in frame from base 1. For CDR1 and CDR2, the germline V gene (reference sequence) lists LNHNV and YYDKDF. Between the V and J ends, shortened by 3 bases and 1 base respectively, the junction contains 7 bases. Library prep was done by 5' RACE. Sequencing used an Illumina HiSeq 2000. A universal primer binding site was added through template switching, and the final cDNA carried a unique molecular identifier so that TCR cDNA molecules could be counted accurately. Specific primers in the conserved constant-segment region were used to synthesize first-strand cDNA for TCR alpha and beta chains. Each cDNA library was double barcoded, with a SMART-Mk sample barcode plus Illumina barcodes, to control for contamination. TruSeq adapter sequences and Illumina sample barcodes were added in two successive PCR steps. Sequencing of the TCR alpha and beta cDNA libraries was done on the Illumina HiSeq platform using custom primers. In the source study's methods: Unique molecular identifiers were extracted from raw reads with MiGEC, and CDR3 positions were determined with MiXCR. Recombination models were inferred per individual with the repgenHMM and IGoR tools using an EM algorithm. Shared clonotypes were analyzed with the tcR package in R, and sharing was normalized by the product of cloneset sizes. Out-of-frame nonproductive sequences were analyzed to study raw recombination free of thymic and clonal selection effects. TCRdb handled the public reads itself, with Q25 trimming in fastp and clone calling in MiXCR, and kept productive beta chains. Rows with one shared CDR3 protein collapse into an entry with the most common genes and DNA. The V and J calls were determined by TCRdb, not by the authors. The sample records approximately 890,000 distinct CDR3 sequences, 9% to 15% of which are singletons. About 1.5% of the sample is taken by the ten largest.

This clonotype was detected only a few times. The clone's antigen remains unknown. The sample holds no much larger clone one base away, and base qualities are not on file. Results and caveats for the whole study, not just this receptor: Compared with coincidental sharing between unrelated individuals, out-of-frame TCR alpha sequences shared between twins had an excess of sequences with low generation probability. Recombination models systematically underestimated out-of-frame TCR alpha sharing in monozygotic twins but agreed with sharing between unrelated individuals. Zero-insertion analyses could be partly confounded by invariant T cells such as MAIT and iNKT, although diverse VJ usage argued against such confounding for most clonotypes. Because the same donors could not be followed over many years, conclusions were based on cross-sectional statistical analysis. A weaker excess of twin sharing was found in beta out-of-frame sequences because the signal-to-noise ratio was lowered by fewer shared sequences. Fewer insertions were carried by abundant cord blood beta clonotypes; a weaker similar trend was observed in young adult naive repertoires, while no such trend was observed in memory repertoires.

Only healthy Caucasian donors were included. Three pairs of female monozygotic twins, all aged about 18 to 30 years, were included in the twin cohort. Peripheral blood mononuclear cells were used as the source from which RNA for TCR libraries was isolated. The same data also went into a second study, on yellow fever vaccine responses in identical twins. Per that second paper: According to the authors, in identical twins the way T cells responded to vaccination appeared partly convergent and partly personalized. Focusing on identical twins, the study followed the T cell clones that responded to the vaccine, and did so with precision.

The rearranged chain carries TRBV15 and TRBJ1-5, with no confidently assigned D gene. The sequence derives from a woman younger than 30 in good health. Sequencing was performed on PBMCs. The CDR3 reads as follows: CATSSLGSNQPQHF. The nucleotide sequence is TGTGCCACCAGCAGCCTGGGGAGCAATCAGCCCCAGCATTTT.